One and the same sample provided the 10 T cell receptor beta chains below, sequenced in a study of shared clonotypes between healthy human individuals. The method was immunoSEQ multiplex PCR; TCRdb's version includes in-frame clones alone and lacks a portion of them. The sample has 2,500,000 or so clones; 80% to 95% are singletons. Input material: naive CD4+ T cells from PBMCs. The subset here: CD45RA+ positively selected. The receptors here all came from a man aged 18-30 years in good health. Some clones in this sample may be carry-over from other donors' samples.

This chain links TRBV30 with TRBJ1-4, with a weak D call TRBD1 (5 bases). The V and J ends lost 2 bases and 8 bases respectively, with 15 bases between them. The CDR3 loop spans 14 amino acids. The germline V gene has CDR1 GTSNPN and CDR2 SVGIG (reference sequence). The CDR3 loop reads CAWSPGGLVEKLFF. CDR3 DNA: TGTGCCTGGAGTCCGGGGGGTTTAGTAGAAAAACTGTTTTTT. The entire variable domain, with the rest obtained from reference TRBV30 and TRBJ1-4, is as follows: SQTIHQWPATLVQPVGSPLSLECTVEGTSNPNLYWYRQAAGRGLQLLFYSVGIGQISSEVPQNLSASRPQDRQFILSSKKLLLSDSGFYLCAWSPGGLVEKLFFGSGTQLSVL.

The V and J genes are TRBV10-1 and TRBJ2-5, with 12 bases matching TRBD2. Trimming cost V 2 bases and J 10 bases; bases outside gene matches: 26. CDR1 is WNHNN, CDR2 SYGVQD, per germline (reference sequence). This CDR3 is built from 21 residues. The CDR3 DNA is TGCGCCAGCAGTGAGAGGCAAAAGAGGAGAGGGGGACTAGCGGGTCCCGCGGGCCAGTACTTC. Translation: CASSERQKRRGGLAGPAGQYF.

The chain links TRBV5-4 to TRBJ1-2; 10 nucleotides line up with TRBD1. V lost 4 bases to trimming and J lost 6 bases; unmatched junction nucleotides: 12. CDR3 length equals 16 residues. Germline values: CDR1 SGHNT, CDR2 YYREEE (reference sequence). CDR3 residues: CASSQLLGTGVNGYTF. The CDR3 nucleotides are TGTGCCAGCAGCCAACTTCTCGGGACAGGGGTTAATGGCTACACCTTC. Drawing the rest from reference TRBV5-4 and TRBJ1-2, the complete variable domain is ETGVTQSPTHLIKTRGQQVTLRCSSQSGHNTVSWYQQALGQGPQFIFQYYREEENGRGNFPPRFSGLQFPNYSSELNVNALELDDSALYLCASSQLLGTGVNGYTFGSGTRLTVV.

This clone was found once. The chain recombines TRBV5-1 with TRBJ2-7; D possibly corresponds to TRBD2 (5 bases). The CDR3 loop spans 14 amino acids. V gave up 0 bases and J gave up 4 bases, with 11 bases separating them. CDR1 is SGHRS, CDR2 YFSETQ, per germline. CDR3 region: CASSLETNVYEQYF. The DNA for the CDR3 is TGCGCCAGCAGCTTGGAGACTAATGTGTACGAGCAGTACTTC.

As regards this clone: Other DNA sequences within the sample encode an identical CDR3. This chain uses TRBV11-2 with TRBJ1-1; D uncertain. Per germline, CDR1 SGHAT and CDR2 FQNNGV. Trimming took off 5 bases at V and 1 base at J, with 8 bases between the two ends. The CDR3 runs to 13 residues. For the CDR3, the DNA is TGTGCCAGCAGCCCCCAGAGGAACACTGAAGCTTTCTTT. This gives the protein CASSPQRNTEAFF.

For the CDR3, the DNA is TGTGCCAGCAGCTTAGGGAGTACGGCTGGACCTCTCGAGCAGTACTTC. It translates to CASSLGSTAGPLEQYF. The rearrangement links TRBV11-2 to TRBJ2-7; D ambiguous. This CDR3 contains 16 residues. The V and J ends lost 1 base and 6 bases respectively, with 19 bases between them. Germline-derived CDR1 and CDR2 are SGHAT and FQNNGV. The whole variable domain, filled in from reference TRBV11-2 and TRBJ2-7, reads EAGVAQSPRYKIIEKRQSVAFWCNPISGHATLYWYQQILGQGPKLLIQFQNNGVVDDSQLPKDRFSAERLKGVDSTLKIQPAKLEDSAVYLCASSLGSTAGPLEQYFGPGTRLTVT.

The rearrangement links TRBV7-3 to TRBJ2-1; 7 bases match TRBD2. The germline V gene has CDR1 SGHTA and CDR2 FQGTGA. CDR3 length equals 15 residues. V was pared by 2 bases and J by 5 bases, with 6 bases of the junction left unmatched. In nucleotides, the CDR3 is TGTGCCAGCAGCTTAGGCGGGAGCGCCCACAATGAGCAGTTCTTC. It specifies CASSLGGSAHNEQFF.

The V and J genes are TRBV27 and TRBJ2-1; D is perhaps TRBD2 (6 bases). This CDR3 comprises 17 residues. Trimming took off 2 bases at V and 7 bases at J, with 21 bases between the two ends. The V gene's germline CDR1 is MNHEY and CDR2 SMNVEV (reference sequence). This CDR3 reads CASSLRRGTSGGNEQFF. The CDR3 DNA reads TGTGCCAGCAGTTTAAGGCGCGGGACCTCTGGGGGGAATGAGCAGTTCTTC.

V and J are TRBV25-1 and TRBJ2-5; D possibly matches TRBD1 or TRBD2 (6 bases each). The CDR3 runs 14 residues. Between the trimmed V and J ends, which lost 4 bases and 1 base, there was a span of 10 bases. Germline CDR1 and CDR2: MGHDK and SYGVNS. CDR3 nucleotide sequence: TGTGCCAGCAGTGTCTCGGGGGCCCAAGAGACCCAGTACTTC. Translating it yields CASSVSGAQETQYF.

The CDR3: CASSYFLDEQFF. The CDR3 DNA follows: TGTGCCAGCAGTTACTTTTTAGATGAGCAGTTCTTC. The J gene is TRBJ2-1, the V gene TRBV28; D remains ambiguous. The CDR3 is made up of 12 amino acids. Germline lookup yields CDR1 MDHEN and CDR2 SYDVKM. Trimming pared 4 bases from V and 8 bases from J, leaving 9 bases between.